The 3 T cell receptor beta chains below come from one sample, sequenced in a study of long-term antiretroviral therapy in people with HIV. With survey level as its setting, the immunoSEQ assay was v3.0. Method: immunoSEQ multiplex PCR; TCRdb's copy keeps in-frame clones and lacks some. The sample includes some 27,000 clones, over 90% of them seen just once. This specimen consisted of unsorted PBMCs, obtained less than 6.8 years after starting antiretroviral therapy. Receptors originate from a woman aged 40 to 50 with HIV.

The count of this clone is one. The chain uses TRBV30 and TRBJ1-4; 10 bases are shared with TRBD1. Losses at the gene ends were 0 bases for V and 6 bases for J; bases not matched to a gene: 4. Germline V gene lookup returns CDR1 GTSNPN and CDR2 SVGIG (reference sequence). The CDR3 runs to 15 residues. The CDR3 sequence: CAWSVLGTGDEKLFF. The CDR3 DNA sequence: TGTGCCTGGAGTGTCCTAGGGACAGGGGATGAAAAACTGTTTTTT. Full variable domain (missing parts from reference TRBV30 and TRBJ1-4): SQTIHQWPATLVQPVGSPLSLECTVEGTSNPNLYWYRQAAGRGLQLLFYSVGIGQISSEVPQNLSASRPQDRQFILSSKKLLLSDSGFYLCAWSVLGTGDEKLFFGSGTQLSVL.

The genes are TRBV19 and TRBJ1-1; no clear D. This CDR3 region has 15 residues. Germline V gene data show CDR1 as LNHDA and CDR2 as SQIVND (reference sequence). Trimming took off 1 base at V and 3 bases at J, with 12 bases between the two ends. CDR3 coding DNA: TGTGCCAGTAGTATAGTGCTGGTGGGCGACACTGAAGCTTTCTTT. This translates into CASSIVLVGDTEAFF.

This rearrangement joins TRBV7-2 to TRBJ2-5; a weak D match, TRBD2 (6 bases). Germline lookup yields CDR1 SGHTA and CDR2 FQGNSA. The V end lost 6 bases, the J end lost 4 bases, and 18 bases lay between the germline ends. CDR3 length equals 15 residues. CDR3 nucleotide sequence: TGTGCCAGCAGTTTTGGGACTGGGGTCCGAGAGACCCAGTACTTC. It translates to CASSFGTGVRETQYF.